This T cell receptor beta chain was recovered during a study of OX40 agonist ivuxolimab in advanced cancers. As for the study in general: The study gave patients intravenous ivuxolimab at 0.01 to 10 mg/kg every 2 weeks. Notes on the study in general: CD4+ T cells averaged fewer expanded clones than CD8+ T cells. Clonal expansion was among the lowest in partial responders at 0.1-3.0 mg/kg, especially CD8+. The investigators did not determine what antigen specificity the expanded peripheral T cells had.

This CDR3 spans 13 amino acids. V was clipped by 7 bases and J by 5 bases, with 15 bases between them. In germline, CDR1 is SNHLY, CDR2 FYNNEI. Clones were sequenced by immunoSEQ multiplex PCR, and TCRdb holds only the in-frame ones, with some missing. The sample includes some 74,000 clones, around 92% of them seen just once. Notes on this clone: Its antigen remains unknown.

The sequences come from CD4+ or CD8+ T cells sorted from blood, collected in a trial of the OX40 agonist ivuxolimab. The sequence came from an adult with an advanced solid tumor such as melanoma, head and neck, liver or kidney cancer. The chain is built from TRBV2 and TRBJ2-7; unclear D gene. Written as DNA, the CDR3 is TGTGCCAGCACCCCAGGAAGTGTCGACGAGCAGTACTTC. Protein product: CASTPGSVDEQYF.